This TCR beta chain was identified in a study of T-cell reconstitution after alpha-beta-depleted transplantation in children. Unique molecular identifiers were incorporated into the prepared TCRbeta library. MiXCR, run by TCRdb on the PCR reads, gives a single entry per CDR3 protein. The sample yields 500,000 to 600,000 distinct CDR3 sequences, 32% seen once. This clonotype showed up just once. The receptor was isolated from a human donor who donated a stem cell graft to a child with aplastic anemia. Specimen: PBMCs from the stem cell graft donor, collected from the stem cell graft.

DNA for the CDR3: TGTGCCACCAGTGATTCACTACTAGCGGGAGTTGAGCAGTTCTTC. Its protein product is CATSDSLLAGVEQFF. The chain has TRBV24-1 and TRBJ2-1; TRBD2 agrees at 11 bases. CDR3 size: 15 residues. The germline CDR1 and CDR2 sequences are KGHDR and SFDVKD. V was pared by 2 bases and J by 9 bases, with 5 bases of the junction left unmatched.